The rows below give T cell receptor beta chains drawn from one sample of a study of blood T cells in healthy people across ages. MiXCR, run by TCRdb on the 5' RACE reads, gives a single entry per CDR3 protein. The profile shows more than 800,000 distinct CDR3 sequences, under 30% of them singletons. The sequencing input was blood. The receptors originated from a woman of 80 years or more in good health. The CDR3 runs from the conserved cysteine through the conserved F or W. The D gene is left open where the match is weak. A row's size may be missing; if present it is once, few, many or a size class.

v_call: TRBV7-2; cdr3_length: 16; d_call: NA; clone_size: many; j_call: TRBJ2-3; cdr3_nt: TGTGCCAGCAGCCCCCACCCGCCGCATGGGGAAAGTACGCAGTATTTT; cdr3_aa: CASSPHPPHGESTQYF
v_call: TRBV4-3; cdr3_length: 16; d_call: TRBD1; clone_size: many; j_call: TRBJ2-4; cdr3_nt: TGCGCCAGCAGCCTAGACAGGGCCAGGGGTTTAAACATTCAGTACTTC; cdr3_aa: CASSLDRARGLNIQYF
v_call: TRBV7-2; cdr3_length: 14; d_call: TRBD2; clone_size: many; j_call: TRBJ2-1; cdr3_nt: TGTGCCAGCGGGACTAGCGGGGGGGCGGTTGAGCAGTTCTTC; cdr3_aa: CASGTSGGAVEQFF
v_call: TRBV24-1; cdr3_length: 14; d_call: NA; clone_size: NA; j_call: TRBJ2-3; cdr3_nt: TGTGCCACCAGTGATTTGTCGGGGACAGATACGCAGTATTTT; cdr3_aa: CATSDLSGTDTQYF
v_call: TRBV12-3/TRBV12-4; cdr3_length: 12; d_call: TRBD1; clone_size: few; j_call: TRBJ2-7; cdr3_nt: TGTGCCAGCGGACAGGGGCTTGGCGAGCAGTACTTC; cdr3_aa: CASGQGLGEQYF
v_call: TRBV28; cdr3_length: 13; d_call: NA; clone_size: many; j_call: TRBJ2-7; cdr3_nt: TGTGCCAGCAGTTTTCGGCAGGGGTACGAGCAGTACTTC; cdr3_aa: CASSFRQGYEQYF
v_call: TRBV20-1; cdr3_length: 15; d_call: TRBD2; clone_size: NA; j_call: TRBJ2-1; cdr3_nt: TGCAGCGCTATCAAAGCGGGAGAATTTGCGAATGAGCAGTTCTTC; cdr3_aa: CSAIKAGEFANEQFF
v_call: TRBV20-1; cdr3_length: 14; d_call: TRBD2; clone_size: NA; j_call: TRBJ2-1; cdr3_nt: TGCAGTGCTCCGCGGGGGAGCTCCTACAATGAGCAGTTCTTC; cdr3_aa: CSAPRGSSYNEQFF
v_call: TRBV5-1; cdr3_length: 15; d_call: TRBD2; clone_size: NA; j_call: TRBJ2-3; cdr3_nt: TGCGCCAGCAAGGGACTAGTCATAATGGGAGATACGCAGTATTTT; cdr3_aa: CASKGLVIMGDTQYF
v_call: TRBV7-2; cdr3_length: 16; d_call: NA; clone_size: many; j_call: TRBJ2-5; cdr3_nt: TGTGCCAGCAGCTTAGTAGGCCGGTCTATCCAAGAGACCCAGTACTTC; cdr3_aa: CASSLVGRSIQETQYF
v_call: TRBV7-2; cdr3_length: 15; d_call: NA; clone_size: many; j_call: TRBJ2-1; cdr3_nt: TGTGCCAGCACCTTCTCCGGAGGGCGGACAATTGAGCAGTTCTTC; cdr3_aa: CASTFSGGRTIEQFF
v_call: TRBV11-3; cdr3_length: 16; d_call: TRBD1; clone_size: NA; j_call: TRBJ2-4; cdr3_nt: TGTGCCAGCAGCCGAGACAGGGTGGTAACCAAAAACATTCAGTACTTC; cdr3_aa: CASSRDRVVTKNIQYF
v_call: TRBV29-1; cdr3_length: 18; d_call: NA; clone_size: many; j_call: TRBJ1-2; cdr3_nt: TGCAGCGTTGAAGAACGGGTGGGGATGACAATTCTAGACTATGGCTACACCTTC; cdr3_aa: CSVEERVGMTILDYGYTF
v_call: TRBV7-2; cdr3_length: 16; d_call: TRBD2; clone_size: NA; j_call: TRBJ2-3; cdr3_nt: TGTGCCAGCAGCTTAGCGGCTAGCGGGGCCTCTGATACGCAGTATTTT; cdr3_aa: CASSLAASGASDTQYF
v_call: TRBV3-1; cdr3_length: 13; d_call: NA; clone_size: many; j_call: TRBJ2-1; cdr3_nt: TGTGCCAGCAGCCCCGGGGATCACAATGAGCAGTTCTTC; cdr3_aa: CASSPGDHNEQFF
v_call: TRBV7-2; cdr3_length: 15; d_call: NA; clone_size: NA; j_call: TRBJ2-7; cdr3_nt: TGTGCCAGCAGCTTAGCGCGGCAGGGCCCCTACGAGCAGTACTTC; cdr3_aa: CASSLARQGPYEQYF
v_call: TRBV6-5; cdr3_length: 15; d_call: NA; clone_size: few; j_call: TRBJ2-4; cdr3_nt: TGTGCCAGCAGTTCCACCTGGGGCAGGGACGTCATTCAGTACTTC; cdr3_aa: CASSSTWGRDVIQYF
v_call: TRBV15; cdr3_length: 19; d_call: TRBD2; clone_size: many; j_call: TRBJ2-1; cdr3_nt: TGTGCCACCAGCAGAGACCCAAAACGGTGGGGCGGGGGGGACAATGAGCAGTTCTTC; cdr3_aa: CATSRDPKRWGGGDNEQFF
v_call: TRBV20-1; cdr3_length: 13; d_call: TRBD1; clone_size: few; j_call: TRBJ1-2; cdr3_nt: TGCAGTGCTAGGGCCGGGACAGCGTATGGCTACACCTTC; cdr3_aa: CSARAGTAYGYTF
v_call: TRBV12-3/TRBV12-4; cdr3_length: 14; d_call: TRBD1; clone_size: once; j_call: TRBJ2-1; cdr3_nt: TGTGCCAGCAGTCCGAGGACAGGGGTGAATGAGCAGTTCTTC; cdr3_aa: CASSPRTGVNEQFF
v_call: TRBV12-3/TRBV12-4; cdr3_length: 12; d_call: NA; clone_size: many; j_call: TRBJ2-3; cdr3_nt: TGTGCCAGCAGTTCAACCCTGGGGATAAGGTATTTT; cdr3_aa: CASSSTLGIRYF
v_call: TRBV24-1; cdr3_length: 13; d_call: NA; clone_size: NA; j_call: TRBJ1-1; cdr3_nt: TGTGCCACCAGTGACCAAAGGACCAAGGAGGCTTTCTTT; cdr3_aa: CATSDQRTKEAFF
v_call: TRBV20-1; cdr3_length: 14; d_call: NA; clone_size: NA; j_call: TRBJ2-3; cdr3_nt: TGCAGCGCCGGCCGAGACAGAAGCACAGATACGCAGTATTTT; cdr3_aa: CSAGRDRSTDTQYF
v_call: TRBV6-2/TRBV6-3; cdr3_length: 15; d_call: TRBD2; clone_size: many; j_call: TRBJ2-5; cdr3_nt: TGTGCCAGCAGTACCAGGACTAGTGACCAAGAGACCCAGTACTTC; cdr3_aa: CASSTRTSDQETQYF
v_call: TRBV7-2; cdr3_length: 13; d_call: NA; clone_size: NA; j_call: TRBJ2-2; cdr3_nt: TGTGCCAGCAGCTTAGGTGGGGGGGCCGAGCTGTTTTTT; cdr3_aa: CASSLGGGAELFF
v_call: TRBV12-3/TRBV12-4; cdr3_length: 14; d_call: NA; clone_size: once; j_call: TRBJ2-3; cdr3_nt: TGTGCCAGCAGTTCAGGAGTGAGGACAGATGCGCAATATTTT; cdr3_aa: CASSSGVRTDAQYF
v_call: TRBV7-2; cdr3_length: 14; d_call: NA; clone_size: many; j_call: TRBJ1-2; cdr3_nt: TGTGCCAGCAGTAGCAGGGGAACTAACTATGGCTACACCTTC; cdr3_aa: CASSSRGTNYGYTF
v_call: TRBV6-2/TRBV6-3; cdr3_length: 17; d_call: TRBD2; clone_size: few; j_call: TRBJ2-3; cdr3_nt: TGTGCCAGCAGGGGGCCTGGACTAGCGGGTCCATTAAATACGCAGTATTTT; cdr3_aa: CASRGPGLAGPLNTQYF
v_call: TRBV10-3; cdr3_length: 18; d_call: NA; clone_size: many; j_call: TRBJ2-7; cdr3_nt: TGTGCCATCAGTGATCTCCCCCGCACAGGGAAGAGCTCCTACGAGCAGTACTTC; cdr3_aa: CAISDLPRTGKSSYEQYF
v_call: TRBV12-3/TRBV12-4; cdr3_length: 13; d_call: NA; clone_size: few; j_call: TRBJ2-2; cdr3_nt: TGTGCCAGCAGTTTCCAGGGGACCGGGGAGCTGTTTTTT; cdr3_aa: CASSFQGTGELFF
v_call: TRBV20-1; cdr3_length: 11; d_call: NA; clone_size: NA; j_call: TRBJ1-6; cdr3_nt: TGCAGTGCTAGGAGTTCCTCACCCCTCCACTTT; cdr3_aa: CSARSSSPLHF
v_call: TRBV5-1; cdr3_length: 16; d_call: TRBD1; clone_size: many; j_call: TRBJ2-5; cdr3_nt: TGCGCCAGCAGCTTGGGGGAGACAGGGCCGGCAGAGACCCAGTACTTC; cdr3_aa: CASSLGETGPAETQYF
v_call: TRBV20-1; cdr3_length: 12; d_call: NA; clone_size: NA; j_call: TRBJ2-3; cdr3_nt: TGCAGTGCCACGGATACCACAGATACGCAGTATTTT; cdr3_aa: CSATDTTDTQYF
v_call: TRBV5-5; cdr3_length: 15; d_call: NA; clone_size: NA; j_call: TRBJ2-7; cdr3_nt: TGTGCCAGCAGTCCCACCCCGACATCCTCCTACGAGCAGTACTTC; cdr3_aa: CASSPTPTSSYEQYF
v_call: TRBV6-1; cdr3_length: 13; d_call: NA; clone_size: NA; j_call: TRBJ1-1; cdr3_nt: TGTGCCAGCAGTGTAAAAGAGAACACTGAAGCTTTCTTT; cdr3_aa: CASSVKENTEAFF
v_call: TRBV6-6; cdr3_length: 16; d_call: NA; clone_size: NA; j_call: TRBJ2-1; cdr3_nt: TGTGCCAGCAGTTACGTGGGTGAACCAGGGAGGAATGAGCAGTTCTTC; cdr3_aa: CASSYVGEPGRNEQFF
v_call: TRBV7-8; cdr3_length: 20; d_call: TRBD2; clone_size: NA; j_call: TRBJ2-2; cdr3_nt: TGTGCCAGCAGCCTTCGAGAGCGGATACTAGCGGGGGCCGGCGGCGGGGAGCTGTTTTTT; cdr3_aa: CASSLRERILAGAGGGELFF
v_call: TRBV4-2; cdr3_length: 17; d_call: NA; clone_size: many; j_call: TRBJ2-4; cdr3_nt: TGTGCCAGCAGCCAGGGGGGCGCTGACAGAGCCAAAAACATTCAGTACTTC; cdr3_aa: CASSQGGADRAKNIQYF
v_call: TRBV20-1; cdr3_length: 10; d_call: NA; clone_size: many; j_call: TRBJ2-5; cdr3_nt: TGCAGTGCTATTGCGGAGACCCAGTACTTC; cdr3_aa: CSAIAETQYF
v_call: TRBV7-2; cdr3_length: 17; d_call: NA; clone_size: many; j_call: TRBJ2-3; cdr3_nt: TGTGCCAGCAGCTTTAGCCCGGACTATCGACGGGAAGATACGCAGTATTTT; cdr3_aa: CASSFSPDYRREDTQYF
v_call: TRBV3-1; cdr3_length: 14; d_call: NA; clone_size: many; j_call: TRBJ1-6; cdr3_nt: TGTGCCAGCAGCCAAGGGCAGAATAATTCACCCCTCCACTTT; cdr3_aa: CASSQGQNNSPLHF
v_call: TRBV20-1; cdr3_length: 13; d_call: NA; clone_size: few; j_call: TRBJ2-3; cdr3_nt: TGCAGTGCTGGTGAAACGATCACAGATACGCAGTATTTT; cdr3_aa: CSAGETITDTQYF
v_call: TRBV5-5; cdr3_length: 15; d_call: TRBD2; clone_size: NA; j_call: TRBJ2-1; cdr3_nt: TGTGCCAGCAGCTTGGTGGGACTAGCGGGGGTCGAGCAGTTCTTC; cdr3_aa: CASSLVGLAGVEQFF
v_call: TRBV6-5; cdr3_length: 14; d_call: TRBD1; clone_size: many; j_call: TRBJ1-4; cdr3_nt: TGTGCCAGCAGTTGGGGGACAGTGAATGAAAAACTGTTTTTT; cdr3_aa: CASSWGTVNEKLFF
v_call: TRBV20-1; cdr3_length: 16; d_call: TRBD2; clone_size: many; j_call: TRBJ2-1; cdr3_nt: TGCAGTGCTAGAGTTCCTAGCGGGGGGGCAGGGAATGAGCAGTTCTTC; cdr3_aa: CSARVPSGGAGNEQFF
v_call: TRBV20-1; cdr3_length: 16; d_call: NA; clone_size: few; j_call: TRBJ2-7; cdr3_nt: TGCAGTGCTCTGAAGGGGGGGTCCAGCTCCTACAATGAGCAGTACTTC; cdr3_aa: CSALKGGSSSYNEQYF
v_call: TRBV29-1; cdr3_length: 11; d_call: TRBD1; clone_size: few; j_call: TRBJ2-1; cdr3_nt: TGCAGCGGCGGACAGGGCAATGAGCAGTTCTTC; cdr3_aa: CSGGQGNEQFF
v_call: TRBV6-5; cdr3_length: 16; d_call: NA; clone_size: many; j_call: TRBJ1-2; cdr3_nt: TGTGCCAGCAGTACTCATGGACAGATTCTATCCTATGGCTACACCTTC; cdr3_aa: CASSTHGQILSYGYTF
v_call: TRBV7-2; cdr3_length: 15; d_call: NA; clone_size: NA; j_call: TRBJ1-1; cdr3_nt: TGTGCCAGCAGCGCAAACCGGGGCGTGTACACTGAAGCTTTCTTT; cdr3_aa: CASSANRGVYTEAFF
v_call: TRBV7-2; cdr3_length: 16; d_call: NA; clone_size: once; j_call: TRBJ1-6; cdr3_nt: TGTGCCAGCAGCCCCCCCTCGAGCTCCTATAATTCACCCCTCCACTTT; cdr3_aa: CASSPPSSSYNSPLHF
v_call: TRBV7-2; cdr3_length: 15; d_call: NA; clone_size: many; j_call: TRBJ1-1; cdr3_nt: TGTGCCAGCAGCTTAGACGGGGGTAGGAACACTGAAGCTTTCTTT; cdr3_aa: CASSLDGGRNTEAFF
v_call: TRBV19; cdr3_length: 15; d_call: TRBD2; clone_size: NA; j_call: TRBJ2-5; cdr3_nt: TGTGCCAGTAGTAAACCGGGACTAGCTACGGAGACCCAGTACTTC; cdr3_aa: CASSKPGLATETQYF
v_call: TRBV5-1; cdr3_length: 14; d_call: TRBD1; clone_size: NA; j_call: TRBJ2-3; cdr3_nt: TGCGCCAGCAGCGAGGGGGCTGGGACAGATACGCAGTATTTT; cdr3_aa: CASSEGAGTDTQYF
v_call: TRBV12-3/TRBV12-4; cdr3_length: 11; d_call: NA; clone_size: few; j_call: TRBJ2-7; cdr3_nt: TGTGCCAGCAGTTTAGGGCTGGAGCAGTACTTC; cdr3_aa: CASSLGLEQYF